The 14 T cell receptor beta chains reported below all come from one sample, sequenced in a study of T cells in Graves' hyperthyroidism and ophthalmopathy. TCR beta CDR3 regions were amplified from RNA. TCR CDR3 underwent first-round RT-PCR with the HTBI primer set. TCRdb re-called the multiplex PCR reads with MiXCR, one entry per CDR3 protein. The table shows around 400,000 distinct CDR3 sequences, with roughly an eighth occurring only once. Sequencing was performed on blood. These receptors came from a woman between 18 and 29 years old with Graves' hyperthyroidism.

This clonotype was seen many times. The J gene is TRBJ2-3, the V gene TRBV5-1; 8 nucleotides agree with TRBD2. V was pared by 0 bases and J by 2 bases, with 11 bases of the junction left unmatched. Germline V CDR1 and CDR2: SGHRS, YFSETQ. CDR3 size: 18 residues. CDR3 protein: CASSLVWGAGDLTDTQYF. DNA for the CDR3: TGCGCCAGCAGCTTGGTCTGGGGAGCGGGGGACCTCACAGATACGCAGTATTTT.

V gene TRBV28 combines with J gene TRBJ1-4; D gene ambiguous. Trimming stripped 3 bases from V and 5 bases from J, with 10 bases between. The germline gives CDR1 MDHEN, CDR2 SYDVKM. There are 14 residues in the CDR3. The CDR3 here is CASSFSWPNEKLFF. In DNA form, the CDR3 reads TGTGCCAGCAGTTTTTCTTGGCCCAATGAAAAACTGTTTTTT. The complete variable domain, with remaining parts taken from reference TRBV28 and TRBJ1-4, reads DVKVTQSSRYLVKRTGEKVFLECVQDMDHENMFWYRQDPGLGLRLIYFSYDVKMKEKGDIPEGYSVSREKKERFSLILESASTNQTSMYLCASSFSWPNEKLFFGSGTQLSVL.

This clonotype was seen ten or more times. This chain joins TRBV11-2 and TRBJ2-5; 7 bases map to TRBD2. The junction had 6 bases not matched to a gene; V was cut back by 5 bases and J by 3 bases. Looked up from germline, CDR1 is SGHAT and CDR2 is FQNNGV. There are 14 residues in the CDR3. The CDR3 DNA is TGTGCCAGCAGCCCAGGGACTATCAAAGAGACCCAGTACTTC. It is translated as CASSPGTIKETQYF.

This clonotype has a count of ten or more. The rearrangement joins TRBV7-2 to TRBJ2-2; no definite D call. Trimming removed 1 base at V and 1 base at J, with 7 bases between. Germline V lookup: CDR1 SGHTA, CDR2 FQGNSA. This CDR3 has 15 amino acids. Here the CDR3 DNA reads TGTGCCAGCAGCTTAGTCGCGGTGAACACCGGGGAGCTGTTTTTT. Translation gives CASSLVAVNTGELFF.

This clonotype showed up many times. The chain has TRBV12-3 or TRBV12-4 and TRBJ1-1; no reliable D call. Trimming removed 6 bases from V and 3 bases from J, with 11 bases in between. The CDR3 has 13 amino acids. CDR3 sequence: CASRPRQDTEAFF. CDR3 DNA sequence: TGTGCCAGCAGGCCGCGGCAGGACACTGAAGCTTTCTTT.

The CDR3 sequence is CASSGPFSDTQYF. DNA for the CDR3: TGTGCCAGCAGCGGTCCTTTCTCGGATACGCAGTATTTT. J is TRBJ2-3 and V is TRBV9, with D uncertain. Germline loops: CDR1 SGDLS, CDR2 YYNGEE. The length of the CDR3 is 13 residues. The V end was cut by 3 bases, the J end by 6 bases, with 11 bases between.

This clonotype was seen a few times. This chain joins TRBV7-8 and TRBJ2-3; a weak D match, TRBD1 (6 bases). Germline loops: CDR1 SGHVS, CDR2 FQNEAQ. V lost 4 bases to trimming and J lost 2 bases, with 13 bases between them. The CDR3 runs 15 residues. The CDR3 region is CASSSGVHYTDTQYF. The CDR3 DNA reads TGTGCCAGCAGCTCAGGGGTCCATTACACAGATACGCAGTATTTT.

The chain links TRBV11-2 to TRBJ2-5; D call uncertain. The CDR3 consists of 15 residues. Trimming removed 2 bases from V and 1 base from J, with 11 bases in between. The germline gives CDR1 SGHAT, CDR2 FQNNGV. The CDR3 spells CASSLKGTGQETQYF. In DNA form, the CDR3 reads TGTGCCAGCAGCTTAAAGGGCACCGGCCAAGAGACCCAGTACTTC.

On this clonotype: This sequence may be a read error, since a much larger clone differs from it by one base. The chain links TRBV19 to TRBJ1-5; 11 bases are a match to TRBD1. This CDR3 is built from 14 residues. Germline-derived CDR1 and CDR2 are LNHDA and SQIVND (reference sequence). The CDR3 region is CASTGTGGGQPRHF. DNA for the CDR3: TGTGCCAGTACCGGGACAGGGGGAGGTCAGCCCCGGCATTTT.

This clonotype appeared a few times. The chain combines TRBV19 with TRBJ2-7; tentative D call: TRBD2 (6 bases). The CDR3 covers 14 residues. Germline CDR1 and CDR2: LNHDA and SQIVND (reference sequence). V lost 6 bases and J lost 3, with 15 bases in between. The CDR3 sequence is CASSLRAGNYEQYF. The CDR3, as DNA: TGTGCCAGTAGCCTCCGGGCGGGAAACTACGAGCAGTACTTC.

This clonotype was picked up many times. CDR3 sequence: CASVDSLQETQYF. Written as DNA, the CDR3 is TGTGCCAGCGTGGATAGTCTCCAAGAGACCCAGTACTTC. The genes are TRBV7-9 and TRBJ2-5; no definite D call. The CDR3 covers 13 residues. The germline V and J ends were trimmed by 8 bases and 1 base, with 11 bases remaining between them. Germline V CDR1 and CDR2: SEHNR, FQNEAQ (reference sequence).

This clonotype occurred a few times. The chain combines TRBV6-5 with TRBJ2-3; TRBD1 matches 8 bases. The length of the CDR3 is 15 residues. The germline gives CDR1 MNHEY, CDR2 SVGAGI. The ends lost 5 bases at V and 3 bases at J; junction bases unmatched: 7. The CDR3 DNA sequence: TGTGCCAGCAGTGGCGGACAGGGATGGACAGATACGCAGTATTTT. Its protein is CASSGGQGWTDTQYF.

The sample holds a few counts of this clonotype. The chain carries TRBV6-6 and TRBJ2-2; maybe TRBD2 (6 bases). V was pared by 2 bases and J by 6 bases, with 16 bases between. Germline CDR1 MNHNY, CDR2 SVGAGI (reference sequence). The CDR3 loop spans 16 amino acids. Here the CDR3 reads CASSYRTVGGPGELFF. Here the CDR3 DNA reads TGTGCCAGCAGTTACCGGACGGTCGGGGGTCCCGGGGAGCTGTTTTTT.

This clonotype was counted at least ten times. The rearrangement joins TRBV6-4 to TRBJ1-6; no definite D call. The CDR3 consists of 17 residues. Germline-derived CDR1 and CDR2 are MRHNA and SNTAGT. V dropped 5 bases and J dropped 3 bases, with 17 bases sitting between them. The CDR3 spells CASSTLSGGRYNSPLHF. CDR3 nucleotide sequence: TGTGCCAGCAGTACCCTTTCCGGCGGACGCTATAATTCACCCCTCCACTTT.